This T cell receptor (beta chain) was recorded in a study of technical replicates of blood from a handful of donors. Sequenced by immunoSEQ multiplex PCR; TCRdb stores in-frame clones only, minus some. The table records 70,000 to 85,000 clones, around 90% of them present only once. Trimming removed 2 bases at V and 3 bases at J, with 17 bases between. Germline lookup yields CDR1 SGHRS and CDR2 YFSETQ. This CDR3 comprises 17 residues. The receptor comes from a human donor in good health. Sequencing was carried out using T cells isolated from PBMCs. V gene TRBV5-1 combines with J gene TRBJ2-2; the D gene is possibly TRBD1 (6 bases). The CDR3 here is CASSLGTPTTDTGELFF. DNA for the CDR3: TGCGCCAGCAGCTTAGGGACACCCACAACTGACACCGGGGAGCTGTTTTTT. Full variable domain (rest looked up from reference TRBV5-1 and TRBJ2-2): KAGVTQTPRYLIKTRGQQVTLSCSPISGHRSVSWYQQTPGQGLQFLFEYFSETQRNKGNFPGRFSGRQFSNSRSEMNVSTLELGDSALYLCASSLGTPTTDTGELFFGEGSRLTVL.